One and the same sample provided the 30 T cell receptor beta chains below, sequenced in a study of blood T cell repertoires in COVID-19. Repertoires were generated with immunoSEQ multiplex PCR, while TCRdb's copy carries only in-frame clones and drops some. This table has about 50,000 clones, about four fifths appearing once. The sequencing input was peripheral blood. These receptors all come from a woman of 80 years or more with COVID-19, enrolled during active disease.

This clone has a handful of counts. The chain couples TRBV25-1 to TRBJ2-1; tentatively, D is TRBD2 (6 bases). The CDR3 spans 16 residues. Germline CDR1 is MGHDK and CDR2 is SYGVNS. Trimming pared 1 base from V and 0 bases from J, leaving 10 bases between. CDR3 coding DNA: TGTGCCAGCAGTGAATGGAGGGAAAGCTCCTACAATGAGCAGTTCTTC. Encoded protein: CASSEWRESSYNEQFF.

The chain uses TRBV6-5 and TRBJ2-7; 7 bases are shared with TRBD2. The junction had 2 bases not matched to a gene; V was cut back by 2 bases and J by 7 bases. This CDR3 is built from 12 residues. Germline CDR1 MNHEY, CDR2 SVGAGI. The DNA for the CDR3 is TGTGCCAGCAGTTACGTGGGAGGGGAGCAGTACTTC. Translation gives CASSYVGGEQYF.

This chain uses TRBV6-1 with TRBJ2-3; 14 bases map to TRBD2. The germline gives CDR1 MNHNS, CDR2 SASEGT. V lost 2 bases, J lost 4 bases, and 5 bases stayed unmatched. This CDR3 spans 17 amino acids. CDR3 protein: CASSERRGLAGADTQYF. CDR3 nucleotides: TGTGCCAGCAGTGAAAGGAGGGGACTAGCGGGAGCAGATACGCAGTATTTT.

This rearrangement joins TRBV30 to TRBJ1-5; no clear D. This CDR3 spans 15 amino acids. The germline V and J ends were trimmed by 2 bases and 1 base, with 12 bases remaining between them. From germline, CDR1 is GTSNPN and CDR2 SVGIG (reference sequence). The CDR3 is CAWSPPTWSNQPQHF. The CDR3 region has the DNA TGTGCCTGGAGTCCCCCGACTTGGAGCAATCAGCCCCAGCATTTT.

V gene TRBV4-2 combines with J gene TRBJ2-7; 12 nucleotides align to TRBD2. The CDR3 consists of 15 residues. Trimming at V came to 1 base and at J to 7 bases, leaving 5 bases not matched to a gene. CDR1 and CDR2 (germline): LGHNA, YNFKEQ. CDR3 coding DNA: TGTGCCAGCAGCCAAGGACTAGCGGGAGCGGGGGAGCAGTACTTC. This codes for CASSQGLAGAGEQYF.

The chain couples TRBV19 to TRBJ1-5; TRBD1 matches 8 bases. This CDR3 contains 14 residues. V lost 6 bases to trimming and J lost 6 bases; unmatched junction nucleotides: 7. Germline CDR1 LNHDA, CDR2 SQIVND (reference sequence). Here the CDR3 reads CASRSTGGSQPQHF. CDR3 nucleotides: TGTGCCAGTAGATCCACAGGGGGAAGTCAGCCCCAGCATTTT.

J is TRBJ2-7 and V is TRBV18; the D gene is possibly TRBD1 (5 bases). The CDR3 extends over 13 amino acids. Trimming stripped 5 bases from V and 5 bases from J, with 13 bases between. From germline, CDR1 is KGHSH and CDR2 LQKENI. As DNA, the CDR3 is TGTGCCAGCTCATCACACAGGTATGACGAGCAGTACTTC. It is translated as CASSSHRYDEQYF.

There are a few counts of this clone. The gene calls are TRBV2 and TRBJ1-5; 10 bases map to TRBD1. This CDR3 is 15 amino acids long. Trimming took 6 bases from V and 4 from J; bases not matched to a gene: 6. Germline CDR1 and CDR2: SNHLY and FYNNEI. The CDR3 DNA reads TGTGCCAGCAGACACCGGACAGGGGGTAATCAGCCCCAGCATTTT. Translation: CASRHRTGGNQPQHF.

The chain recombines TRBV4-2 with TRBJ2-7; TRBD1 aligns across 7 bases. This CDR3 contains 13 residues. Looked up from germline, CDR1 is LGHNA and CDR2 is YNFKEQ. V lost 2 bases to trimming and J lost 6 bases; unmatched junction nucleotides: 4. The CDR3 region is CASSQPTGAEQYF. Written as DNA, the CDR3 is TGTGCCAGCAGCCAACCAACAGGGGCCGAGCAGTACTTC.

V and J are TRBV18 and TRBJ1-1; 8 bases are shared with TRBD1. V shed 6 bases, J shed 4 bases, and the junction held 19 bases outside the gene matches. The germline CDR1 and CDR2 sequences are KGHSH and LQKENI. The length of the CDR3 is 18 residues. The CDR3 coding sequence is TGTGCCAGCTCTCCTAACCCGGGACAGGTTTTTTCGGGCACTGAAGCTTTCTTT. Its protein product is CASSPNPGQVFSGTEAFF.

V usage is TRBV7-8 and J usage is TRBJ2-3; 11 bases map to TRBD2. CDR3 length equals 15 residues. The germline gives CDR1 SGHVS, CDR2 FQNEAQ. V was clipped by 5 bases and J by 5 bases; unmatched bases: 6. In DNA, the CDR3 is TGTGCCAGCAGCCTTACTAGCGGGGGCGGAGATACGCAGTATTTT. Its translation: CASSLTSGGGDTQYF.

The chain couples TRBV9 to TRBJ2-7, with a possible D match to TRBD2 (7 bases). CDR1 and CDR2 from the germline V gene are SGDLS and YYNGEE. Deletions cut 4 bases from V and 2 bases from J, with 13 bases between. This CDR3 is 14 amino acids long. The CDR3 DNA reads TGTGCCAGCAGCCCTAAGGGGGGGGCCTACGAGCAGTACTTC. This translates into CASSPKGGAYEQYF.

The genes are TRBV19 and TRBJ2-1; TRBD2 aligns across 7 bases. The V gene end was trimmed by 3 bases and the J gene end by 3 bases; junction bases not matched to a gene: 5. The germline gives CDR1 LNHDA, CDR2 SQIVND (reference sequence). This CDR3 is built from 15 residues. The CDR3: CASSMTAGDYNEQFF. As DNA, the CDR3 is TGTGCCAGTAGTATGACCGCGGGAGACTACAATGAGCAGTTCTTC.

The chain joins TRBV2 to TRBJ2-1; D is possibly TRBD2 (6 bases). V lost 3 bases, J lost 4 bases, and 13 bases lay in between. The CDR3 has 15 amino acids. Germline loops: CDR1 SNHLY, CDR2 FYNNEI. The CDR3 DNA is TGTGCCAGCAGTGATAGTGTGGGGGGTTACAATGAGCAGTTCTTC. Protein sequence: CASSDSVGGYNEQFF.

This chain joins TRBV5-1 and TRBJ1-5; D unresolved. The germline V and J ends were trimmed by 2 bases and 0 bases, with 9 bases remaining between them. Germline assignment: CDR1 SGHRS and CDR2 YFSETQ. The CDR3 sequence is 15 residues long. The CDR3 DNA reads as TGCGCCAGCAGCTTATCAGATCCTAGCAATCAGCCCCAGCATTTT. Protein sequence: CASSLSDPSNQPQHF.

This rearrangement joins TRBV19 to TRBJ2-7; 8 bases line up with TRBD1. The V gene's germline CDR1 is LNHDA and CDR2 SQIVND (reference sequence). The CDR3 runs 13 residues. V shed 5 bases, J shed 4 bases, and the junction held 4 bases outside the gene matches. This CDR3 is CASSPRTGYEQYF. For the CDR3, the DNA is TGTGCCAGTAGTCCGAGGACAGGGTACGAGCAGTACTTC.

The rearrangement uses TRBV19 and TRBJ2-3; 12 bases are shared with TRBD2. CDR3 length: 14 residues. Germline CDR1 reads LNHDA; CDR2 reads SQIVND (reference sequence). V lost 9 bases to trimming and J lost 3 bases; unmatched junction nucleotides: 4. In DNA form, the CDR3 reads TGTGCCAGCCGGACTAGCGGGACAACAGATACGCAGTATTTT. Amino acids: CASRTSGTTDTQYF. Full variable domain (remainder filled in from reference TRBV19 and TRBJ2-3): DGGITQSPKYLFRKEGQNVTLSCEQNLNHDAMYWYRQDPGQGLRLIYYSQIVNDFQKGDIAEGYSVSREKKESFPLTVTSAQKNPTAFYLCASRTSGTTDTQYFGPGTRLTVL.

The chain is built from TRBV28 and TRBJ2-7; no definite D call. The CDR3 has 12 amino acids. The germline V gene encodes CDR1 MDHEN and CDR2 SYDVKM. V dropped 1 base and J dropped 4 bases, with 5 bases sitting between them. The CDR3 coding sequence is TGTGCCAGCAGTTTATCCCCGTACGAGCAGTACTTC. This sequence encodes CASSLSPYEQYF.

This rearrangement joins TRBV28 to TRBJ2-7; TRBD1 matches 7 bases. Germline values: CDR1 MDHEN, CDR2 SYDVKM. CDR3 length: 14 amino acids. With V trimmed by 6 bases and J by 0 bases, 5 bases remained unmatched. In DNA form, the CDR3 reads TGTGCCAGCAGGCGACAGGGCGTCTCCTACGAGCAGTACTTC. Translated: CASRRQGVSYEQYF.

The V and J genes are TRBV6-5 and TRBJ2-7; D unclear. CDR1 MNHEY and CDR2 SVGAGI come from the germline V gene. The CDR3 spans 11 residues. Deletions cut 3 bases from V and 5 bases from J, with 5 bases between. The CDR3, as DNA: TGTGCCAGCAGTTATAGTAACGAGCAGTACTTC. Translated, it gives CASSYSNEQYF.

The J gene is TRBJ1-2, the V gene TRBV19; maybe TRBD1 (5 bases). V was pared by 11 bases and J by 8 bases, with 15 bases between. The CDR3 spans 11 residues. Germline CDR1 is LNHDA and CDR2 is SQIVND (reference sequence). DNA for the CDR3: TGTGCCGGTACCAAAAGGGGAGGCTACACCTTC. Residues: CAGTKRGGYTF.

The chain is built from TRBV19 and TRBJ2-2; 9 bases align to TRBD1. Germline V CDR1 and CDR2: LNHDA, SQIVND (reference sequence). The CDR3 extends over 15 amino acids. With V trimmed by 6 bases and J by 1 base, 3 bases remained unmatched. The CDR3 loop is CASSQDRGNTGELFF. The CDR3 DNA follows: TGTGCCAGTAGCCAGGACAGGGGGAACACCGGGGAGCTGTTTTTT. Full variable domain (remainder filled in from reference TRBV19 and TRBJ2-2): DGGITQSPKYLFRKEGQNVTLSCEQNLNHDAMYWYRQDPGQGLRLIYYSQIVNDFQKGDIAEGYSVSREKKESFPLTVTSAQKNPTAFYLCASSQDRGNTGELFFGEGSRLTVL.

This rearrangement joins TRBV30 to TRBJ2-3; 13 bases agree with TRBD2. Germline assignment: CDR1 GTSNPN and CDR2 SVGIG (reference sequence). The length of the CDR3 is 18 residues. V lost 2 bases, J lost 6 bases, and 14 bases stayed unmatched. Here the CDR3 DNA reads TGTGCCTGGAGTCCCCCGGGACTAGCGGGACCTAGAAGGGATACGCAGTATTTT. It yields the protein CAWSPPGLAGPRRDTQYF.

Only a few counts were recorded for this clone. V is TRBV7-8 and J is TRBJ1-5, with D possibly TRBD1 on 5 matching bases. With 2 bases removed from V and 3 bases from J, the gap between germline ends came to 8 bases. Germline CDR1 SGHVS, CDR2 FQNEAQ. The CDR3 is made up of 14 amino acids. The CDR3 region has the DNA TGTGCCAGCAGCTTACCGACAGTCAATCAGCCCCAGCATTTT. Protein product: CASSLPTVNQPQHF.

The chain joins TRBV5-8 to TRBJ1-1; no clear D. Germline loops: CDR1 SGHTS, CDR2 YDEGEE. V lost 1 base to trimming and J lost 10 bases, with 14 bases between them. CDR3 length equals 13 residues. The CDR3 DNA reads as TGTGCCAGCAGCTTGAGGCCGGGGATGGGAGCTTTCTTT. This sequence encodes CASSLRPGMGAFF.

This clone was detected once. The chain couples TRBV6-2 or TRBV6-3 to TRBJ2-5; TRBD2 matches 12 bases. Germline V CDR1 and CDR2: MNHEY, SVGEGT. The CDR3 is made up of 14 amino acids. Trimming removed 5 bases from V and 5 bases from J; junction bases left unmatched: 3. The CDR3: CASSRGLAGETQYF. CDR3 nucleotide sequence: TGTGCCAGCAGTAGGGGACTAGCGGGCGAGACCCAGTACTTC.

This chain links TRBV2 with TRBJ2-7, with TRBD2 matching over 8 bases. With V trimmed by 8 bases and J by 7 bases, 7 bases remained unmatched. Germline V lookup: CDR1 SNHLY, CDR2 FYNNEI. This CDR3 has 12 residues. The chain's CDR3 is CASHSGGREQYF. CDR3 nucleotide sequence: TGTGCCAGCCACTCGGGGGGGAGGGAGCAGTACTTC.

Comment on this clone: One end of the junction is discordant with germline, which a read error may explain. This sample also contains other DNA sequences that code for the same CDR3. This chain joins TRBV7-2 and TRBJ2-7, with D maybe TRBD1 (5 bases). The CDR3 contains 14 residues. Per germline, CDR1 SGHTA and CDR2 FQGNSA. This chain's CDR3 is CASSLVRGGSEQYF. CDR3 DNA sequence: TGTGCTAGCAGCTTAGTTAGGGGTGGCTCCGAGCAGTACTTC.

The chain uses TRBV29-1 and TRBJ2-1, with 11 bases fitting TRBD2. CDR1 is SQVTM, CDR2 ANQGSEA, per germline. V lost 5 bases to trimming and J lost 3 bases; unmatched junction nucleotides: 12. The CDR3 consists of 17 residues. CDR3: CSVIGTSGRGNYNEQFF. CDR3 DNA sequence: TGCAGCGTTATTGGGACTAGCGGCCGAGGGAACTACAATGAGCAGTTCTTC.

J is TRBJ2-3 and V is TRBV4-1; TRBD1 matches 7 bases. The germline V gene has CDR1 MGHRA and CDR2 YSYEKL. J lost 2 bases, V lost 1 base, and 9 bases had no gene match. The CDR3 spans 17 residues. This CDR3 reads CASSQGQGTTYTDTQYF. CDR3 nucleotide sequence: TGCGCCAGCAGCCAAGGACAGGGTACAACCTACACAGATACGCAGTATTTT.